This TCR beta chain was observed in a study of cytomegalovirus exposure and HLA in healthy donors. The study, taken as a whole, reports: Most TCR sequences showed up rarely, but some public TCRs showed up in many donors. The finding came from a later analysis; first-cohort TCR clusters tended to co-occur in the 130 or so validation repertoires.

The V end was cut by 6 bases, the J end by 3 bases, with 12 bases between. From germline, CDR1 is SEHNR and CDR2 FQNEAQ (reference sequence). CDR3 length: 14 amino acids. Clones were read by immunoSEQ multiplex PCR, and TCRdb kept only the in-frame ones, dropping some. Found here are approximately 65,000 clones, approximately 94% of them singletons; the top ten hold roughly 1%. This clone was found once. Its antigen is undetermined. Sequenced sample: PBMCs. This receptor was taken from a young woman in good health and CMV-seronegative. This chain connects TRBV7-9 to TRBJ2-1, with D perhaps matching TRBD2 (6 bases). For the CDR3, the DNA is TGTGCCAGCAGTGGGGACTGGTTCTACAATGAGCAGTTCTTC. This translates into CASSGDWFYNEQFF. The full variable domain, with the rest looked up from reference TRBV7-9 and TRBJ2-1, is DTGVSQNPRHKITKRGQNVTFRCDPISEHNRLYWYRQTLGQGPEFLTYFQNEAQLEKSRLLSDRFSAERPKGSFSTLEIQRTEQGDSAMYLCASSGDWFYNEQFFGPGTRLTVL.